The 27 T cell receptor beta chains below come from one sample, sequenced in a study of T cell clones after liver transplantation. Only in-frame clones appear in the TCRdb table, and some are missing; sequencing was by immunoSEQ multiplex PCR. The sample holds approximately 100,000 clones, about 80% seen once. The source was CD4+ T cells from blood, collected around 44 months after liver transplant. These receptors all stem from a human patient who received a liver transplant. Some T cells may have come from the graft donor.

This chain uses TRBV5-1 with TRBJ1-3; 7 bases match TRBD1. V was pared by 5 bases and J by 6 bases, with 8 bases of the junction left unmatched. The CDR3 extends over 14 amino acids. CDR1 SGHRS and CDR2 YFSETQ come from the germline V gene. DNA of the CDR3: TGCGCCAGCAGGTCAACAGGGGCTGTAAACACCATATATTTT. Protein sequence: CASRSTGAVNTIYF. The variable domain in full, with the rest retrieved from reference TRBV5-1 and TRBJ1-3, is KAGVTQTPRYLIKTRGQQVTLSCSPISGHRSVSWYQQTPGQGLQFLFEYFSETQRNKGNFPGRFSGRQFSNSRSEMNVSTLELGDSALYLCASRSTGAVNTIYFGEGSWLTVV.

The J gene is TRBJ2-2, the V gene TRBV7-8, with D perhaps being TRBD1 or TRBD2 (5 bases each). Trimming removed 1 base from V and 6 bases from J, with 12 bases in between. This CDR3 comprises 15 residues. From germline, CDR1 is SGHVS and CDR2 FQNEAQ. The CDR3 loop reads CASSLVGPPAGELFF. The CDR3 region has the DNA TGTGCCAGCAGCTTAGTGGGACCCCCTGCCGGGGAGCTGTTTTTT.

This chain connects TRBV18 to TRBJ2-3, with 11 nucleotides matching TRBD2. In germline, CDR1 is KGHSH, CDR2 LQKENI. V trimming: 3 bases; J trimming: 8 bases; junction bases outside the gene matches: 16. The CDR3 is made up of 18 amino acids. The CDR3 loop is CASSPPGLAASGIGTQYF. CDR3 DNA: TGTGCCAGCTCACCTCCGGGACTAGCGGCCTCCGGCATAGGTACGCAGTATTTT. The whole variable domain, remainder taken from reference TRBV18 and TRBJ2-3, is NAGVMQNPRHLVRRRGQEARLRCSPMKGHSHVYWYRQLPEEGLKFMVYLQKENIIDESGMPKERFSAEFPKEGPSILRIQQVVRGDSAAYFCASSPPGLAASGIGTQYFGPGTRLTVL.

This sequence joins TRBV27 and TRBJ2-5; D ambiguous. Germline values: CDR1 MNHEY, CDR2 SMNVEV (reference sequence). CDR3 length: 16 amino acids. Trimming cost V 4 bases and J 5 bases, with 20 bases left between them. CDR3 bases: TGTGCCAGCAGTTCGTTGTTAGGAGTTGGTGGGGAGACCCAGTACTTC. Translation gives CASSSLLGVGGETQYF.

The CDR3 DNA reads as TGTGCCAGCACCCAAAGGACATCGGGGACTGAAGCTTTCTTT. Amino acid sequence: CASTQRTSGTEAFF. The chain is built from TRBV6-1 and TRBJ1-1; TRBD1 might be the D (5 bases). V lost 7 bases, J lost 5 bases, and 17 bases lay in between. Germline values: CDR1 MNHNS, CDR2 SASEGT. The CDR3 is 14 amino acids.

The chain combines TRBV2 with TRBJ2-3; TRBD1 is a possible D gene (6 bases). Trimming pared 8 bases from V and 0 bases from J, leaving 15 bases between. Germline-derived CDR1 and CDR2 are SNHLY and FYNNEI. This CDR3 has 15 residues. The CDR3 nucleotides are TGTGCCAGCCGACTTAGGGGGTTGAGCACAGATACGCAGTATTTT. As protein: CASRLRGLSTDTQYF.

The chain carries TRBV4-2 and TRBJ2-2; TRBD2 matches at 15 bases. CDR1 is LGHNA and CDR2 is YNFKEQ in the germline V gene. Trimming cost V 1 base and J 3 bases; bases outside gene matches: 9. This CDR3 is built from 20 residues. The CDR3 region is CASSQARTSGRVWYTGELFF. CDR3 DNA: TGTGCCAGCAGCCAAGCTCGGACTAGCGGGAGGGTTTGGTACACCGGGGAGCTGTTTTTT.

The chain links TRBV4-3 to TRBJ1-3, with D uncertain. The V gene lost 0 bases and the J gene lost 2 bases, with 11 bases spanning the gap. Germline values: CDR1 LGHNA, CDR2 YSLEER. The CDR3 spans 16 residues. CDR3 coding DNA: TGCGCCAGCAGCCAAGATTTAGTATCCCCTGGAAACACCATATATTTT. Translated, it gives CASSQDLVSPGNTIYF.

This chain links TRBV6-1 with TRBJ1-1, with TRBD1 as a possible D gene (5 bases). Per germline, CDR1 MNHNS and CDR2 SASEGT. The CDR3 contains 12 residues. V was trimmed by 6 bases and J by 4 bases, leaving 9 bases between them. CDR3 amino acids: CASSFGGTEAFF. The CDR3 DNA is TGTGCCAGCAGCTTTGGGGGCACTGAAGCTTTCTTT.

The V and J genes are TRBV28 and TRBJ2-1; 10 nucleotides match TRBD2. This CDR3 has 15 amino acids. With V trimmed by 5 bases and J by 2 bases, 3 bases remained unmatched. Germline-derived CDR1 and CDR2 are MDHEN and SYDVKM. CDR3 coding DNA: TGTGCCAGCAGTCAGACTAGCGGGCCCTACAATGAGCAGTTCTTC. Encoded protein: CASSQTSGPYNEQFF.

This chain joins TRBV28 and TRBJ1-6; 7 bases match TRBD1. The germline CDR1 and CDR2 sequences are MDHEN and SYDVKM. CDR3 length: 16 amino acids. V lost 4 bases to trimming and J lost 14 bases; unmatched junction nucleotides: 17. In nucleotides, the CDR3 is TGTGCCAGCAGTTCCCCACGACAGACCCCAGGGGGGGCCCTCCACTTT. This translates into CASSSPRQTPGGALHF.

The chain couples TRBV7-3 to TRBJ2-7; 8 nucleotides match TRBD2. CDR1 and CDR2 (germline): SGHTA, FQGTGA. The CDR3 is 17 amino acids. The J segment lost 3 bases and the V segment lost 4 bases, leaving 14 bases of the junction unmatched. This CDR3 reads CASSSTPPGRAIYEQYF. In DNA, the CDR3 is TGTGCCAGCAGCTCCACCCCCCCCGGGAGGGCGATCTACGAGCAGTACTTC.

This sequence joins TRBV19 and TRBJ1-4, with 9 nucleotides matching TRBD1. The CDR3 has 15 residues. Germline V gives CDR1 LNHDA, CDR2 SQIVND (reference sequence). With V trimmed by 5 bases and J by 6 bases, 7 bases remained unmatched. CDR3: CASSGTGGKDEKLFF. In nucleotides, the CDR3 is TGTGCCAGTAGTGGTACAGGGGGCAAGGATGAAAAACTGTTTTTT.

This chain connects TRBV9 to TRBJ2-3; D unclear. Germline CDR1 reads SGDLS; CDR2 reads YYNGEE. The CDR3 consists of 14 residues. The ends were cut back, 1 base at V and 4 bases at J, with 10 bases in the middle. The CDR3 region has the DNA TGTGCCAGCAGCGTAAAAGGAGTGCCAGATACGCAGTATTTT. Its translation is CASSVKGVPDTQYF.

The chain combines TRBV7-2 with TRBJ2-1; weak D call: TRBD2 (5 bases). Per the germline V gene, CDR1 is SGHTA and CDR2 is FQGNSA. V was pared by 2 bases and J by 8 bases, with 7 bases between. This CDR3 spans 12 amino acids. This chain's CDR3 is CASSLTRDEQFF. As DNA, the CDR3 is TGTGCCAGCAGCTTAACGAGGGATGAGCAGTTCTTC.

This clone was picked up a small number of times. This sequence joins TRBV5-1 and TRBJ2-5; TRBD2 agrees at 12 bases. V dropped 4 bases and J dropped 5; count of bases not matched to a gene: 6. CDR1 is SGHRS and CDR2 is YFSETQ in the germline V gene. There are 15 residues in the CDR3. CDR3 sequence: CASSPLAGGLETQYF. The CDR3 nucleotides read TGCGCCAGCAGCCCGCTAGCGGGAGGGTTGGAGACCCAGTACTTC.

The V and J genes are TRBV29-1 and TRBJ1-1; D may be TRBD1 (5 bases). Germline V gives CDR1 SQVTM, CDR2 ANQGSEA. The CDR3 consists of 12 residues. Trimming left V 4 bases short and J 1 base short, with 7 bases between. The CDR3 DNA follows: TGCAGCGTTGTTGACAGGAACACTGAAGCTTTCTTT. Translating it yields CSVVDRNTEAFF.

V gene TRBV13 combines with J gene TRBJ2-7; no definite D call. This CDR3 has 13 amino acids. Trimming took off 0 bases at V and 5 bases at J, with 8 bases between the two ends. Germline lookup yields CDR1 PRHDT and CDR2 FYEKMQ (reference sequence). The CDR3 sequence is CASSLGRQDEQYF. CDR3 in DNA: TGTGCCAGCAGCTTAGGCCGGCAAGACGAGCAGTACTTC.

On this clone: The DNA is omitted, as the CDR3 cannot be located on it reliably, and the CDR3 follows TCRdb's listing. The chain links TRBV28 to TRBJ2-5. Germline lookup yields CDR1 MDHEN and CDR2 SYDVKM. The CDR3 length equals 15 residues, ends included. CDR3 protein: CASSILERHGGTQYF.

The chain joins TRBV21-1 to TRBJ2-3; the table's D call, TRBD2, was not checked against the DNA. TRBV21-1 is an annotated pseudogene. This CDR3 has 18 amino acids. Here the CDR3 DNA reads TGTGCCAGCAGCAAAGCAGGTAGCGGCAGCGCTAGCACAGATACGCAGTATTTT. Translated, it gives CASSKAGSGSASTDTQYF.

This chain links TRBV7-2 with TRBJ2-2, with 11 bases fitting TRBD2. Germline lookup yields CDR1 SGHTA and CDR2 FQGNSA. The CDR3 is 17 residues long. The trim removed 0 bases at V and 1 base at J, leaving 1 base unmatched. The CDR3 nucleotides are TGTGCCAGCAGCTTAGCTAGCGGGAGGGTGAACACCGGGGAGCTGTTTTTT. This translates into CASSLASGRVNTGELFF.

The rearrangement joins TRBV30 to TRBJ2-1; a possible D gene is TRBD2 (5 bases). This CDR3 is built from 15 residues. Looked up from germline, CDR1 is GTSNPN and CDR2 is SVGIG (reference sequence). V was pared by 0 bases and J by 2 bases, with 11 bases between. CDR3 region: CAWSVLTGTYNEQFF. CDR3 DNA: TGTGCCTGGAGTGTACTGACGGGGACCTACAATGAGCAGTTCTTC.

The chain combines TRBV19 with TRBJ1-5; tentatively, D is TRBD1 (5 bases). CDR3 length: 13 residues. Germline CDR1 is LNHDA and CDR2 is SQIVND (reference sequence). Deletions cut 8 bases from V and 4 bases from J, with 12 bases between. The CDR3 DNA reads TGTGCCAGTGTCCAGGGAGGGAATCAGCCCCAGCATTTT. Protein: CASVQGGNQPQHF.

The gene calls are TRBV30 and TRBJ1-1; D is perhaps TRBD1 (6 bases). Trimming cost V 5 bases and J 3 bases, with 16 bases left between them. Germline CDR1 reads GTSNPN; CDR2 reads SVGIG (reference sequence). The CDR3 is 14 residues long. CDR3 residues: CAWQTGRKDTEAFF. CDR3 DNA sequence: TGTGCCTGGCAGACAGGACGTAAAGACACTGAAGCTTTCTTT.

There are a few counts of this clone. The gene calls are TRBV5-8 and TRBJ1-1, with 7 bases lining up with TRBD1. CDR3 size: 15 residues. Looked up from germline, CDR1 is SGHTS and CDR2 is YDEGEE. J was trimmed by 4 bases and V by 0 bases; bases with no gene match: 6. CDR3 amino acids: CASSLGIGTATEAFF. Here the CDR3 DNA reads TGTGCCAGCAGCTTGGGGATCGGGACAGCCACTGAAGCTTTCTTT.

V usage is TRBV5-4 and J usage is TRBJ2-7, with 11 bases matching TRBD2. CDR1 and CDR2 (germline): SGHNT, YYREEE (reference sequence). The CDR3 sequence is 16 residues long. The trim removed 4 bases at V and 7 bases at J, leaving 13 bases unmatched. This CDR3 is CASSNNSGRALLEQYF. The DNA of the CDR3 is TGTGCCAGCAGCAACAATAGCGGGAGGGCCTTGTTGGAGCAGTACTTC.

About this clone itself: This may arise from a read error, as a much more abundant clone is one base away. The genes are TRBV19 and TRBJ1-1, with D hard to call. CDR1 and CDR2 (germline): LNHDA, SQIVND (reference sequence). Trimming removed 3 bases from V and 0 bases from J, with 2 bases in between. CDR3 size: 12 residues. The CDR3 sequence: CASSILNTEAFF. The CDR3 nucleotides read TGTGCCAGTAGTATCCTGAACACTGAAGCTTTCTTT.